Below, one TCR beta chain is given with its context. No antigen is known for it. Data came from immunoSEQ multiplex PCR; TCRdb stores just in-frame clones and leaves some out. The sample shows around 77,000 clones, roughly 92% of them seen only once. The source of the sample is a study of human versus mouse CDR3 diversity and MHC coevolution. The wider study: Each sample yielded about 0.6 x 10^7 to 1.8 x 10^7 valid reads. Notes on the study in general: Most of the three human donors had the lowest clonal inequality. By iCHAO1, human TCR beta clonotypes numbered roughly 1.6 million, the most.

The receptor's source is a person aged 30-70 years in good health. Material for sequencing was naive CD4+ T cells from blood. Indicated subset: CD45RO-negative CD62L-positive naive CD4 T cells.

The CDR3 DNA reads as TGCGCCAGCAGCCCCGGGACAGCTTTGTACGAGCAGTACTTC. Its translation is CASSPGTALYEQYF. The gene calls are TRBV5-1 and TRBJ2-7, with 7 nucleotides matching TRBD1. V was pared by 4 bases and J by 4 bases, with 8 bases of the junction left unmatched. Germline V lookup: CDR1 SGHRS, CDR2 YFSETQ. This CDR3 region has 14 residues.